Sequencing of this T cell receptor (beta chain) was carried out in a study of breast tumors, draining lymph nodes, adjacent tissues. Points on this clonotype: The antigen is unknown.

Breast cancer patients provided tissue from their axillary draining lymph nodes. Study-level findings and limits: Tumor T cell lymph node origin was a supported hypothesis, not proven. Luminal-like breast cancer showed significantly greater tumor-nontumor repertoire similarity than basal-like breast cancer did. Data fit most tumor T cells coming from lymph node, expanding in tumor. Tumor repertoires ranked between lymph nodes and nontumor tissue in diversity, with V and J gene preferences.

Each CDR3 protein is one row after TCRdb ran MiXCR on the multiplex PCR reads. This table holds around 140,000 distinct CDR3 sequences, around a third found once. Germline-derived CDR1 and CDR2 are SEHNR and FQNEAQ (reference sequence). The CDR3 runs to 12 residues. The ends were cut back, 3 bases at V and 0 bases at J, with 2 bases in the middle. The chain carries TRBV7-9 and TRBJ1-1; D is unresolved. Sequenced input: axillary lymph node tissue. This clonotype was sampled from a female donor with breast cancer. Some clones in this sample may be carry-over from other donors' samples. The CDR3 loop reads CASSLMNTEAFF. Here the CDR3 DNA reads TGTGCCAGCAGCTTGATGAACACTGAAGCTTTCTTT.